The T cell receptor (beta chain) under discussion was sequenced for a study of Graves' ophthalmopathy and Graves' hyperthyroidism. RNA transcripts served as template for amplifying TCR beta CDR3 sequences. Amplification began with first-round RT-PCR using HTBI primers, then second-round multiplex PCR was performed. TCRdb reprocessed the multiplex PCR reads with MiXCR, giving one entry per CDR3 protein. The data contain more than 1,000,000 distinct CDR3 sequences, 35% to 40% of them singletons. On this clonotype itself: Given a much more abundant clone one base away, this may be a read error.

The CDR3 runs to 16 residues. Trimming removed 3 bases at V and 0 bases at J, with 12 bases between. The germline gives CDR1 LNHNV, CDR2 YYDKDF (reference sequence). Sequencing was performed on peripheral blood or thyroid tissue (not recorded which). The clonotype originates from an adult man with Graves' hyperthyroidism. The chain joins TRBV15 to TRBJ1-3; D is unclear. The CDR3 here is CATSRKGVSSGNTIYF. The CDR3 bases are TGTGCCACCAGCAGGAAGGGTGTGTCCTCTGGAAACACCATATATTTT.